This entry lists 4 T cell receptor beta chains sequenced from one sample in a study of cytomegalovirus exposure and HLA in healthy donors. Profiled with immunoSEQ multiplex PCR; TCRdb holds only in-frame clones, not every one. The sample holds over 150,000 clones, about 89% seen once. Sequencing was carried out using PBMCs. These receptors were taken from a woman under 30 in good health and CMV-seropositive.

This chain joins TRBV29-1 and TRBJ2-1; TRBD1 agrees at 7 bases. CDR3 size: 12 residues. The V and J ends lost 5 bases and 4 bases, in that order; junction bases with no gene match: 2. Germline values: CDR1 SQVTM, CDR2 ANQGSEA. The CDR3, as DNA: TGCAGCGTTTCACAGGGGTACAATGAGCAGTTCTTC. Protein: CSVSQGYNEQFF.

V is TRBV7-9 and J is TRBJ2-1; TRBD2 matches 10 bases. The germline gives CDR1 SEHNR, CDR2 FQNEAQ (reference sequence). The V and J ends lost 5 bases and 9 bases, in that order; junction bases with no gene match: 10. The CDR3 length is 15 residues. The CDR3 loop is CASSPRSGGAGEQFF. The CDR3 coding sequence is TGTGCCAGCAGCCCCCGGAGCGGGGGGGCCGGTGAGCAGTTCTTC. Full variable domain (outside the CDR3, taken from reference TRBV7-9 and TRBJ2-1): DTGVSQNPRHKITKRGQNVTFRCDPISEHNRLYWYRQTLGQGPEFLTYFQNEAQLEKSRLLSDRFSAERPKGSFSTLEIQRTEQGDSAMYLCASSPRSGGAGEQFFGPGTRLTVL.

The chain combines TRBV20-1 with TRBJ1-1; tentative D call: TRBD1 (6 bases). From germline, CDR1 is DFQATT and CDR2 SNEGSKA (reference sequence). The CDR3 runs to 9 residues. The CDR3 nucleotides read TGCAGCGTACAGGGTAGTGGGTTCTTT. The encoded protein is CSVQGSGFF.

The genes are TRBV21-1 and TRBJ1-5; the D call TRBD1 from the table was never checked on the DNA. TRBV21-1 is a known pseudogene. CDR3 length equals 16 residues. The CDR3 spells CASSYDRTVPNQPQHF. DNA for the CDR3: TGTGCCAGCAGCTATGATCGGACAGTACCCAATCAGCCCCAGCATTTT.